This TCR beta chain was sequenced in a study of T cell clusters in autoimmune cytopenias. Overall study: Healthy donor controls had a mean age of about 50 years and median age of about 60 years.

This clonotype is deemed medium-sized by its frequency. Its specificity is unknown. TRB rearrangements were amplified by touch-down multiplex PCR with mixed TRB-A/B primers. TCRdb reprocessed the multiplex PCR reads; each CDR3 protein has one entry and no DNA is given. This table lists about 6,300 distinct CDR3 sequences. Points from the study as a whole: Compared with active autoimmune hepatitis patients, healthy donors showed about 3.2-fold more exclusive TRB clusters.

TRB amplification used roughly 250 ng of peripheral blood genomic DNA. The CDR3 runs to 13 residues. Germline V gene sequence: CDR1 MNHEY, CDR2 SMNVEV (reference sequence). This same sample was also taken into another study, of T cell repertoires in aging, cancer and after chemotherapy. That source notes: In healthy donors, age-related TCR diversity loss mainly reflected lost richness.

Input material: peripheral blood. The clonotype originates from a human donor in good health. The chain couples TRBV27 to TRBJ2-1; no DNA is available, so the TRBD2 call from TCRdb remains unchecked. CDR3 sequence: CASSFGREGEQFF.